Shown below are 9 T cell receptor beta chains from a single sample sequenced in a study of T-cell memory formation after mild COVID-19. TCRdb itself ran the 5' RACE reads through MiXCR, one entry per CDR3 protein. The repertoire holds fewer than 250,000 distinct CDR3 sequences, about a sixth seen once, with roughly 2.3% in the top ten. The sample was PBMCs or a T cell subset sorted from them (not recorded which). The receptors were gathered from an adult woman who had mild COVID-19 (a few samples of this study predate the infection). Cell type and time point are not known.

The J gene is TRBJ1-3, the V gene TRBV5-1; 7 nucleotides line up with TRBD1. The germline gives CDR1 SGHRS, CDR2 YFSETQ. V was pared by 4 bases and J by 4 bases, with 8 bases of the junction left unmatched. The CDR3 loop spans 15 amino acids. The CDR3, as DNA: TGCGCCAGCAGCAGGACAGGTCTGCAAGGAAACACCATATATTTT. Translation: CASSRTGLQGNTIYF. The full variable domain, completed using reference TRBV5-1 and TRBJ1-3, is KAGVTQTPRYLIKTRGQQVTLSCSPISGHRSVSWYQQTPGQGLQFLFEYFSETQRNKGNFPGRFSGRQFSNSRSEMNVSTLELGDSALYLCASSRTGLQGNTIYFGEGSWLTVV.

The chain uses TRBV28 and TRBJ2-7; 13 nucleotides agree with TRBD2. This CDR3 is built from 16 residues. Germline V gene lookup returns CDR1 MDHEN and CDR2 SYDVKM. The ends lost 4 bases at V and 5 bases at J; junction bases unmatched: 8. The CDR3 protein is CASSSSGLAGVNEQYF. CDR3 in DNA: TGTGCCAGCAGTTCCTCCGGACTAGCGGGAGTTAACGAGCAGTACTTC.

This chain uses TRBV12-3 or TRBV12-4 with TRBJ1-1; D is unresolved. The CDR3 totals 10 residues. Trimming left V 8 bases short and J 7 bases short, with 8 bases between. The CDR3 region has the DNA TGTGCCAGCGTACGGAATGAAGCTTTCTTT. Amino acids: CASVRNEAFF.

This clonotype was found a few times. The V gene is TRBV20-1, the J gene TRBJ2-1; 7 bases agree with TRBD1. This CDR3 region has 13 residues. V shed 4 bases, J shed 3 bases, and the junction held 3 bases outside the gene matches. The germline V gene has CDR1 DFQATT and CDR2 SNEGSKA (reference sequence). CDR3 residues: CSATDRVYNEQFF. CDR3 bases: TGCAGTGCTACCGACAGGGTCTACAATGAGCAGTTCTTC.

This clonotype was detected only a few times. The chain uses TRBV2 and TRBJ2-3; the D gene is possibly TRBD2 (6 bases). V lost 6 bases and J 8 bases, leaving 18 bases between the germline ends. Germline assignment: CDR1 SNHLY and CDR2 FYNNEI. The CDR3 sequence is 14 residues long. CDR3 protein: CASRGGAISSTQYF. The CDR3 nucleotides are TGTGCCAGCAGGGGCGGGGCGATATCAAGTACGCAGTATTTT.

The rearrangement joins TRBV6-6 to TRBJ2-2; no firm D call. The CDR3 consists of 11 residues. Germline CDR1 reads MNHNY; CDR2 reads SVGAGI (reference sequence). Trimming left V 9 bases short and J 0 bases short, with 2 bases between. CDR3 loop: CASTNTGELFF. CDR3 nucleotide sequence: TGTGCCAGTACGAACACCGGGGAGCTGTTTTTT.

This clonotype was seen a handful of times. The chain employs TRBV12-3 or TRBV12-4 and TRBJ2-1, with D tentatively TRBD1 (6 bases). This CDR3 comprises 15 residues. Trimming cost V 3 bases and J 6 bases, with 15 bases left between them. The CDR3 reads CASSLRAGVSNEQFF. The CDR3 region has the DNA TGTGCCAGCAGTTTGAGGGCAGGGGTCTCCAATGAGCAGTTCTTC.

The rearrangement links TRBV12-3 or TRBV12-4 to TRBJ2-1; the D gene could be TRBD1 or TRBD2 (6 bases each). This CDR3 region has 16 residues. Trimming pared 4 bases from V and 4 bases from J, leaving 17 bases between. As DNA, the CDR3 is TGTGCCAGCAGTTCCTTAGGGGGGAGGACATACAATGAGCAGTTCTTC. This sequence encodes CASSSLGGRTYNEQFF.

This clonotype has a count of ten or more. V gene TRBV29-1 combines with J gene TRBJ2-1; tentatively, D is TRBD1 or TRBD2 (5 bases each). V lost 6 bases, J lost 7 bases, and 19 bases lay in between. CDR3 length: 14 amino acids. Germline CDR1 SQVTM, CDR2 ANQGSEA. The CDR3 spells CSVDGADIRNEQFF. In DNA form, the CDR3 reads TGCAGCGTAGACGGAGCGGACATACGGAATGAGCAGTTCTTC.